A selection of T cell receptor beta chains follows, all from one sample in a study of blood T cell repertoires in COVID-19. The protocol was immunoSEQ multiplex PCR, while the TCRdb copy is restricted to in-frame clones and leaves out a portion. This sample has about 150,000 clones, with roughly 86% found just once. What was sequenced was peripheral blood. The receptor set was obtained from a woman of 80 years or more with COVID-19, enrolled during active disease. CDR3s leave out the opening cysteine and the closing phenylalanine or tryptophan. Fields, in order: J gene, CDR3 length, V gene, CDR3 protein.

TRBJ2-6 | 10 | TRBV7-9 | AIGGVANVLT
TRBJ2-1 | 12 | TRBV11-1 | ASSFRDSYNEQF
TRBJ1-2 | 14 | TRBV28 | ASSLIGQNALYGYT
TRBJ1-5 | 13 | TRBV27 | ASKLDRVSNQPQH
TRBJ1-2 | 13 | TRBV3-1/TRBV3-2 | ASSQESGPLGGYT
TRBJ1-1 | 13 | TRBV5-1 | ASSDQGQGGTEAF
TRBJ1-2 | 12 | TRBV4-1 | ASSQGTGNYGYT
TRBJ1-6 | 12 | TRBV7-3 | ASSRGGDGSPLH
TRBJ1-6 | 13 | TRBV19 | ASSSPGQVNSPLH
TRBJ2-5 | 16 | TRBV4-1 | ASSRTLGGTGLVGTQY
TRBJ2-4 | 12 | TRBV5-1 | ASSLQGAKNIQY
TRBJ1-3 | 12 | TRBV12-5 | ASGPRGSGNTIY
TRBJ2-3 | 14 | TRBV5-8 | ASSQGLAGDVDTQY
TRBJ2-2 | 16 | TRBV5-5 | ASSLFSGRALSTGELF
TRBJ1-5 | 10 | TRBV2 | ASSHRSVAQH
TRBJ2-3 | 12 | TRBV7-9 | ASSPRQSTDTQY
TRBJ2-5 | 14 | TRBV6-2/TRBV6-3 | ASSYTPGTPEQTQY
TRBJ1-2 | 12 | TRBV19 | ASSTLRRSIGYT
TRBJ2-1 | 10 | TRBV19 | ASVSSGGEQF
TRBJ1-2 | 10 | TRBV2 | ASRADSYGYT
TRBJ1-5 | 13 | TRBV2 | ASKRDRNSNQPQH
TRBJ1-2 | 12 | TRBV6-5 | ASSIRQGIGGYT
TRBJ2-3 | 12 | TRBV20-1 | SASRQGMLDTQY
TRBJ1-1 | 15 | TRBV27 | ASSLSWTGGGNTEAF
TRBJ2-3 | 15 | TRBV7-8 | ASSLLPSGSFTDTQY
TRBJ2-1 | 12 | TRBV10-3 | AISPTGAYNEQF
TRBJ1-1 | 11 | TRBV7-3 | ASSLRRNTEAF
TRBJ2-1 | 15 | TRBV13 | ASSLTWGVGTYNEQF
TRBJ1-6 | 12 | TRBV12-5 | ASGLSPGNSPLH
TRBJ2-2 | 11 | TRBV18 | ASSREFTGELF
TRBJ1-4 | 12 | TRBV7-2 | ASSLGQGWEKLF
TRBJ2-3 | 12 | TRBV11-2 | ASSRTVNTDTQY
TRBJ1-3 | 16 | TRBV18 | ASSPTPRGPTSGNTIY
TRBJ2-3 | 13 | TRBV19 | ASSWASRVTDTQY
TRBJ2-5 | 11 | TRBV25-1 | ATSQGDQETQY
TRBJ2-3 | 10 | TRBV15 | ATSRGLGTSH
TRBJ2-3 | 12 | TRBV3-1/TRBV3-2 | ASSQVVNTDTQY